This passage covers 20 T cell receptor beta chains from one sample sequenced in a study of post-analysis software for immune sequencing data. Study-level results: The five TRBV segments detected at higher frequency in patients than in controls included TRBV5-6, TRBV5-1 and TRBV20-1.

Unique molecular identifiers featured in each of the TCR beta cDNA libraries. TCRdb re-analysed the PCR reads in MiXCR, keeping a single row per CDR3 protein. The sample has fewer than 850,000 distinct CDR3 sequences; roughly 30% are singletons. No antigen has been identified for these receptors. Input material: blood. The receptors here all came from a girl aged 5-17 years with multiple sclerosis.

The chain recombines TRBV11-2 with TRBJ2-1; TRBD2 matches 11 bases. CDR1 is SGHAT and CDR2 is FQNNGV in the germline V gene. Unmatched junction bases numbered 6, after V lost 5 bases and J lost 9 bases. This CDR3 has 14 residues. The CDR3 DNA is TGTGCCAGCAGCGTTCCCGGACTAGCGGGTGAGCAGTTCTTC. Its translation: CASSVPGLAGEQFF. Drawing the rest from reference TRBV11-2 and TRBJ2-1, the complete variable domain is EAGVAQSPRYKIIEKRQSVAFWCNPISGHATLYWYQQILGQGPKLLIQFQNNGVVDDSQLPKDRFSAERLKGVDSTLKIQPAKLEDSAVYLCASSVPGLAGEQFFGPGTRLTVL.

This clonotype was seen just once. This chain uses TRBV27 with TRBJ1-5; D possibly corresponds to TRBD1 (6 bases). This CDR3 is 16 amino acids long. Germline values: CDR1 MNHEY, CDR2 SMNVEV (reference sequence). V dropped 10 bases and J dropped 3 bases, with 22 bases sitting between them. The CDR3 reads CANRRISDRFNQPQHF. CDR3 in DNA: TGTGCCAACAGACGAATCTCGGACAGATTCAATCAGCCCCAGCATTTT.

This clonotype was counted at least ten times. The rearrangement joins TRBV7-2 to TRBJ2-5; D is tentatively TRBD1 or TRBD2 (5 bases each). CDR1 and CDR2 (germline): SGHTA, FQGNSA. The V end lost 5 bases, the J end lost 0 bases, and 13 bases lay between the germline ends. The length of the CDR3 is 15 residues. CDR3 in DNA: TGTGCCAGCAGCCCCCAACTGGGGGACCAAGAGACCCAGTACTTC. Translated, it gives CASSPQLGDQETQYF.

The CDR3: CASSPRDLRGTDTQYF. In DNA form, the CDR3 reads TGTGCCAGCAGCCCAAGAGACCTGCGGGGCACAGATACGCAGTATTTT. This chain links TRBV6-6 with TRBJ2-3; D may be TRBD2 (5 bases). V lost 6 bases to trimming and J lost 1 base, with 17 bases between them. Germline CDR1 is MNHNY and CDR2 is SVGAGI (reference sequence). The CDR3 sequence is 16 residues long.

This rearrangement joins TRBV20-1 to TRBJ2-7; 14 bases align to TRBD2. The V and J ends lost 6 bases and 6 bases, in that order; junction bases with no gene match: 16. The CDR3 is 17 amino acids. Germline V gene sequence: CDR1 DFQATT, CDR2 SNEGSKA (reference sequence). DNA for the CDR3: TGCAGTGCGAGGGATCGGACTAGCGGGAGGTTGATCCGCGAGCAGTACTTC. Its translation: CSARDRTSGRLIREQYF.

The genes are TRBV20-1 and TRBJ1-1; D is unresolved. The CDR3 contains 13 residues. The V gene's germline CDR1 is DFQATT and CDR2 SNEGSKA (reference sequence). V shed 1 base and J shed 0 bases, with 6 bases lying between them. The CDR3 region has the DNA TGCAGTGCTAGAGTGAAAATGAACACTGAAGCTTTCTTT. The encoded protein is CSARVKMNTEAFF.

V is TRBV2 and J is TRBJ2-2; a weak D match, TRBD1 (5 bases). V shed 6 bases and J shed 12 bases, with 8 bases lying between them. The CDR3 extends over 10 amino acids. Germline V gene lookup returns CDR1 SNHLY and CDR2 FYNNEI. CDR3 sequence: CASRQGKLFF. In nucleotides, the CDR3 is TGTGCCAGCAGGCAGGGAAAGCTGTTTTTT.

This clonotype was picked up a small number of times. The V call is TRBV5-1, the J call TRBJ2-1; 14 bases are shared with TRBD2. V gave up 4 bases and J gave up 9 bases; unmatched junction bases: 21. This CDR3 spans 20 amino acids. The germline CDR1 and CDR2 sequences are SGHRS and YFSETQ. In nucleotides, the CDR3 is TGCGCCAGCAGCCGCAGGGGGACTAGCGGGAGTATCCCCCAATCGCCTGAGCAGTTCTTC. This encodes CASSRRGTSGSIPQSPEQFF.

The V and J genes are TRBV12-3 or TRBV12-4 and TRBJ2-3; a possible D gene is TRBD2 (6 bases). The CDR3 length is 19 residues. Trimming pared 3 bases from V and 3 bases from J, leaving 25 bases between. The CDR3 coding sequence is TGTGCCAGCAGTTTTTCAAGGAGGGGACTCCGGATTTCGACAGATACGCAGTATTTT. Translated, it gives CASSFSRRGLRISTDTQYF.

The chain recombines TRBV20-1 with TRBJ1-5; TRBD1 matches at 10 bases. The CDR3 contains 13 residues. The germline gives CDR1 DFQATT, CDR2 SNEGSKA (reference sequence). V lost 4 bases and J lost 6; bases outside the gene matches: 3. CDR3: CSATDRGTQPQHF. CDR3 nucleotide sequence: TGCAGTGCTACGGACAGGGGGACTCAGCCCCAGCATTTT.

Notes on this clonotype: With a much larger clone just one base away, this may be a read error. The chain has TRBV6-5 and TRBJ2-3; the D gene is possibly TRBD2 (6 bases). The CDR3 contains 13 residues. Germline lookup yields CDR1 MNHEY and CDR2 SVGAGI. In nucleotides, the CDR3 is TGTGTCAGCAGGTCGGGAGCGTCAGATACGCAGTATTTT. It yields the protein CVSRSGASDTQYF.

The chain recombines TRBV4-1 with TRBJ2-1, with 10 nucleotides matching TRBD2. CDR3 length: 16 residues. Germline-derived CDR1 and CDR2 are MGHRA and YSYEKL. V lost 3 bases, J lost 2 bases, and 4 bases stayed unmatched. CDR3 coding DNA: TGCGCCAGCAGCCAGTTACTAGCGGGAACCTACAATGAGCAGTTCTTC. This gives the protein CASSQLLAGTYNEQFF.

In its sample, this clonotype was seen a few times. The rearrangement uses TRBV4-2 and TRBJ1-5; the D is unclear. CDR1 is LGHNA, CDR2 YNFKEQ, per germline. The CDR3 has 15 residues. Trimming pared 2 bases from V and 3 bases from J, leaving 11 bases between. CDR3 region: CASSQLLETNQPQHF. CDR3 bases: TGTGCCAGCAGCCAACTCCTTGAAACCAATCAGCCCCAGCATTTT.

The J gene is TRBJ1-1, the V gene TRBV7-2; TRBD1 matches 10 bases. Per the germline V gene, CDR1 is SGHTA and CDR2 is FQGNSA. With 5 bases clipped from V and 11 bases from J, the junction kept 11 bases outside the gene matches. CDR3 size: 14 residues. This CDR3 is CASSTRQGALSAFF. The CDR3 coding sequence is TGTGCCAGCAGCACCCGACAGGGGGCCTTGTCGGCTTTCTTT.

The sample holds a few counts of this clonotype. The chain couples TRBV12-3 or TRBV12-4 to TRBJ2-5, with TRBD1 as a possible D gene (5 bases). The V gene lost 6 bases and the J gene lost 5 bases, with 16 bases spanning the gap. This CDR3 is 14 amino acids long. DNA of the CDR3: TGTGCCAGCAGAGACCCAGGGTCCATGGAGACCCAGTACTTC. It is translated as CASRDPGSMETQYF.

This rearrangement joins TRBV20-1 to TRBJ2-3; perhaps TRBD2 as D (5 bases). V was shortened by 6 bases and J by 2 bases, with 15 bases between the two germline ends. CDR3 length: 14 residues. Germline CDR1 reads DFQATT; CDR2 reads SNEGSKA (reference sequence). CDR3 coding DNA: TGCAGTGCCCCCCTAGCTAGCAACACAGATACGCAGTATTTT. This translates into CSAPLASNTDTQYF.

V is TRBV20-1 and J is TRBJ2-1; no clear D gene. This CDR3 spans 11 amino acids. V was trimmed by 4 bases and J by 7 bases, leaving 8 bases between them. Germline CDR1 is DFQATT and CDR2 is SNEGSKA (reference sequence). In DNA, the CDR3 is TGCAGTGCTACTCAGTTAAATGAGCAGTTCTTC. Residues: CSATQLNEQFF.

The CDR3 nucleotides read TGTGCCAGCAGTGAAACAGGGGGTACGGATGAGCAGTTCTTC. Translating it yields CASSETGGTDEQFF. V gene TRBV2 combines with J gene TRBJ2-1; 8 bases are shared with TRBD1. This CDR3 region has 14 residues. Germline V gene sequence: CDR1 SNHLY, CDR2 FYNNEI. The trim removed 2 bases at V and 8 bases at J, leaving 5 bases unmatched. The whole variable domain, remainder taken from reference TRBV2 and TRBJ2-1, is EPEVTQTPSHQVTQMGQEVILRCVPISNHLYFYWYRQILGQKVEFLVSFYNNEISEKSEIFDDQFSVERPDGSNFTLKIRSTKLEDSAMYFCASSETGGTDEQFFGPGTRLTVL.

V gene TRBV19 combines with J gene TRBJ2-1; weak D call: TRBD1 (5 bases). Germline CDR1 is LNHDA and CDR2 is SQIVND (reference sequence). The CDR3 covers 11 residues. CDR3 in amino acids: CASATVSEQFF. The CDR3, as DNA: TGTGCTAGTGCGACAGTTAGTGAGCAGTTCTTC.

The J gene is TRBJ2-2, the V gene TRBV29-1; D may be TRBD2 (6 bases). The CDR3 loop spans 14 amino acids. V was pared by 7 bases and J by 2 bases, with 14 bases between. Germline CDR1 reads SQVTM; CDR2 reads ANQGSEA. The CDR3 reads CSARGLTNTGELFF. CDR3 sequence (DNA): TGCAGCGCGAGGGGACTTACCAACACCGGGGAGCTGTTTTTT.